The source of this T cell receptor beta chain is a study of identical twins. The CDR3 sequence is 18 residues long. Germline CDR1 is DFQATT and CDR2 is SNEGSKA (reference sequence). J gave up 2 bases and V 0 bases, and 13 bases lay outside the gene matches. TCRdb re-called the 5' RACE reads with MiXCR, one entry per CDR3 protein. Of roughly 700,000 distinct CDR3 sequences in the sample, 8.5% to 9.5% are singletons; the top ten hold 0.98%. This clonotype was recorded a few times. The target antigen is unknown. Study-level points and caveats: When twins shared out-of-frame alpha sequences, those sequences had excess low generation probability. Findings depended on cross-sectional statistics rather than tracking the same donors.

The same sample was also used in a study of yellow fever vaccine responses in identical twins.

The V call is TRBV20-1, the J call TRBJ2-5, with 9 bases that match TRBD1. What was sequenced was PBMCs. The TCR sequence derives from a woman between 18 and 29 years old in good health. CDR3 nucleotides: TGCAGTGCTAGAGATATGATGACAGGGGGGGGTCAACAAGAGACCCAGTACTTC. Translated, it gives CSARDMMTGGGQQETQYF.